The 18 T cell receptor beta chains below were found in one sample sequenced in a study of cytomegalovirus exposure and HLA in healthy donors (dated by TCRdb to 2015 to 2018). Libraries were constructed by the immunoSEQ multiplex PCR assay. For the multiplex PCR, a mixture combining 60 forward primers for TCR Vbeta segments and 13 reverse primers for TCR Jbeta segments was used. The table comes from immuneACCESS by way of TCRdb, which keeps in-frame sequences with V and J called. Part of the clones is missing from these tables; in studies checked, under half for an unresolved V gene and the rest for unknown reasons. The record for this sample contains around 150,000 clones. The top ten constitute about 2% of the sample. The sample was PBMCs. The receptors here all came from a young man in good health and CMV-seronegative.

This chain uses TRBV1 with TRBJ1-5; TRBD1 is taken as the D call from the table, unchecked against the DNA. TRBV1 is a known pseudogene. The CDR3 consists of 18 residues. CDR3 protein: CTSSQDLGQGPGKEPQHF. CDR3 in DNA: TGCACCAGCAGCCAAGATCTAGGACAGGGACCCGGAAAGGAGCCCCAGCATTTT.

The J gene is TRBJ2-5, the V gene TRBV18, with TRBD2 identical over 8 bases. Germline CDR1 reads KGHSH; CDR2 reads LQKENI. The CDR3 extends over 15 amino acids. J lost 0 bases, V lost 6 bases, and 6 bases had no gene match. This CDR3 reads CASSRGGANQETQYF. CDR3 nucleotides: TGTGCCAGCTCCCGGGGGGGTGCGAACCAAGAGACCCAGTACTTC.

The chain employs TRBV25-1 and TRBJ1-3; 7 nucleotides line up with TRBD1. This CDR3 comprises 15 residues. After removal of 2 bases from V and 4 bases from J, the junction contained 5 bases not matched to a gene. Germline lookup yields CDR1 MGHDK and CDR2 SYGVNS. DNA for the CDR3: TGTGCCAGCAGTGAAGCGGGACAGCAAGGAAACACCATATATTTT. Translating it yields CASSEAGQQGNTIYF.

The CDR3 reads CASSRRKDRGIVYQFF. For the CDR3, the DNA is TGTGCCAGCAGTAGGAGAAAGGACAGGGGGATAGTGTACCAGTTCTTC. The rearrangement links TRBV7-9 to TRBJ2-1, with 10 positions matching TRBD1. V shed 6 bases and J 13 bases; nucleotides not matched to a gene: 18. CDR1 SEHNR and CDR2 FQNEAQ come from the germline V gene (reference sequence). This CDR3 spans 16 amino acids.

The chain is built from TRBV19 and TRBJ2-2, with 8 positions matching TRBD2. Looked up from germline, CDR1 is LNHDA and CDR2 is SQIVND (reference sequence). CDR3 length equals 14 residues. V lost 10 bases, J lost 2 bases, and 6 bases stayed unmatched. The CDR3 DNA reads TGTGCCACCCCGGGAGGGCTAAACACCGGGGAGCTGTTTTTT. It is translated as CATPGGLNTGELFF.

This chain joins TRBV9 and TRBJ1-1, with a weak D call TRBD1 (5 bases). CDR1 is SGDLS, CDR2 YYNGEE, per germline. V gave up 4 bases and J gave up 5 bases, with 15 bases separating them. The CDR3 extends over 14 amino acids. CDR3 sequence: CASSPLTGGTEAFF. CDR3 DNA: TGTGCCAGCAGCCCTCTAACGGGGGGGACTGAAGCTTTCTTT.

The chain has TRBV28 and TRBJ2-3, with D possibly TRBD1 on 6 matching bases. V was pared by 2 bases and J by 0 bases, with 18 bases between. The germline gives CDR1 MDHEN, CDR2 SYDVKM. The CDR3 consists of 18 residues. The CDR3 nucleotides are TGTGCCAGCAGTTTAGCATGGACAGACAGCTTTAGCACAGATACGCAGTATTTT. Translated, it gives CASSLAWTDSFSTDTQYF.

The chain carries TRBV5-1 and TRBJ2-1, with D possibly TRBD2 on 6 matching bases. This CDR3 has 19 residues. Between the trimmed V and J ends, which lost 3 bases and 2 bases, there was a span of 24 bases. CDR1 SGHRS and CDR2 YFSETQ come from the germline V gene. The CDR3 spells CASSSNPQFVGEAYNEQFF. The CDR3 nucleotides are TGCGCCAGCAGCTCCAACCCCCAGTTCGTAGGGGAGGCCTACAATGAGCAGTTCTTC.

The chain uses TRBV18 and TRBJ1-1, with TRBD1 matching over 7 bases. The V segment lost 3 bases and the J segment 10 bases; nucleotides outside the gene matches: 8. Germline lookup yields CDR1 KGHSH and CDR2 LQKENI. This CDR3 has 13 amino acids. The CDR3: CASSPGQAFGAFF. The CDR3 nucleotides are TGTGCCAGCTCACCCGGACAGGCCTTTGGAGCTTTCTTT.

This chain joins TRBV5-4 and TRBJ2-4; a weak D match, TRBD2 (5 bases). The V gene's germline CDR1 is SGHNT and CDR2 YYREEE (reference sequence). The CDR3 runs 15 residues. Trimming took off 0 bases at V and 4 bases at J, with 11 bases between the two ends. The CDR3 DNA reads TGTGCCAGCAGCTTGGGTGGAGCGGCTAAAAACATTCAGTACTTC. Its translation is CASSLGGAAKNIQYF.

V gene TRBV14 combines with J gene TRBJ2-7; 8 bases line up with TRBD2. The germline gives CDR1 SGHDN, CDR2 FVKESK. Trimming removed 0 bases from V and 4 bases from J; junction bases left unmatched: 8. The CDR3 spans 16 residues. This CDR3 is CASSQEFGGGVYEQYF. The CDR3 region has the DNA TGTGCCAGCAGCCAAGAGTTCGGGGGGGGAGTTTACGAGCAGTACTTC.

The V call is TRBV7-2, the J call TRBJ1-3; 7 bases line up with TRBD1. V shed 6 bases and J 0 bases; nucleotides not matched to a gene: 5. There are 15 residues in the CDR3. Germline assignment: CDR1 SGHTA and CDR2 FQGNSA. CDR3 DNA sequence: TGTGCCAGCAGGGCGCGGGACAGCTCTGGAAACACCATATATTTT. This translates into CASRARDSSGNTIYF.

This CDR3 reads CASSFLRTSGRVHEQYF. The CDR3 nucleotides read TGTGCCAGCAGCTTCCTTCGGACTAGCGGGAGGGTCCACGAGCAGTACTTC. The V gene is TRBV7-9, the J gene TRBJ2-7; 15 bases are a match to TRBD2. Germline assignment: CDR1 SEHNR and CDR2 FQNEAQ (reference sequence). The length of the CDR3 is 17 residues. The junction had 8 bases not matched to a gene; V was cut back by 3 bases and J by 5 bases.

In the case of this clone: The same CDR3 also results from other DNA sequences found in this sample. The V gene is TRBV5-4, the J gene TRBJ2-5; TRBD2 matches at 13 bases. Unmatched junction bases numbered 13, after V lost 4 bases and J lost 7 bases. This CDR3 region has 17 residues. Germline values: CDR1 SGHNT, CDR2 YYREEE (reference sequence). CDR3: CASSPYRTSGSGGTQYF. CDR3 bases: TGTGCCAGCAGCCCATATCGGACTAGCGGGAGCGGAGGGACCCAGTACTTC.

The rearrangement joins TRBV6-5 to TRBJ2-4, with D possibly being TRBD2 (5 bases). CDR1 and CDR2 (germline): MNHEY, SVGAGI. V was shortened by 5 bases and J by 6 bases, with 17 bases between the two germline ends. This CDR3 comprises 15 residues. CDR3 in amino acids: CASSRDGIGGNIQYF. For the CDR3, the DNA is TGTGCCAGCAGTCGAGATGGCATCGGAGGAAACATTCAGTACTTC.

The J gene is TRBJ1-4, the V gene TRBV4-1, with a tentative D call TRBD1 (5 bases). This CDR3 comprises 14 residues. V dropped 6 bases and J dropped 3 bases, with 11 bases sitting between them. Germline CDR1 and CDR2: MGHRA and YSYEKL. The CDR3 region has the DNA TGCGCCAGCAGGCGGAGGGGACCTAATGAAAAACTGTTTTTT. Translation: CASRRRGPNEKLFF.

The rearrangement joins TRBV6-1 to TRBJ2-2, with TRBD2 matching over 10 bases. V dropped 7 bases and J dropped 6; count of bases not matched to a gene: 8. Germline V lookup: CDR1 MNHNS, CDR2 SASEGT. The CDR3 is made up of 15 amino acids. The CDR3 coding sequence is TGTGCCAGCAAATTACTAGCGGGGTCCCCCGGGGAGCTGTTTTTT. Its translation: CASKLLAGSPGELFF.

This chain connects TRBV5-5 to TRBJ1-5, with D possibly matching TRBD1 (6 bases). CDR3 size: 14 residues. CDR1 SGHKS and CDR2 YYEKEE come from the germline V gene (reference sequence). The ends were cut back, 0 bases at V and 9 bases at J, with 13 bases in the middle. The CDR3 nucleotides are TGTGCCAGCAGCTTGGAGGGGGGGATCACGCCCCAGCATTTT. Translated, it gives CASSLEGGITPQHF.